The rows below give T cell receptor beta chains drawn from one sample of a study of shared clonotypes between healthy human individuals. Sequencing used immunoSEQ multiplex PCR; TCRdb keeps in-frame clones, though not all of them. The sample has roughly 720,000 clones; less than 95% are singletons. The sequenced sample was memory CD8+ T cells from PBMCs. The receptors derive from a man in his late teens or twenties in good health. Some clones in this sample may be carry-over from other donors' samples. Each CDR3 is given with its conserved first and last residue. The order of the fields is J gene, V gene, D gene, clone size, CDR3 DNA, CDR3 protein. The D gene is left open where the match is weak. Expanded clones are given a class, and other clones once, few, many or no size at all.

TRBJ2-7 | TRBV5-6 | . | . | TGTGCCAGCAGCTTGGGCGCGACAGGCTTCGACGAGCAGTACTTC | CASSLGATGFDEQYF
TRBJ1-5 | TRBV6-5 | TRBD1 | . | TGTGCCAGCAGGCACACAGGGGTCGACCAGCCCCAGCATTTT | CASRHTGVDQPQHF
TRBJ2-3 | TRBV19 | . | . | TGTGCCAGTAGTATGGGGGACAGCACAGATACGCAGTATTTT | CASSMGDSTDTQYF
TRBJ2-1 | TRBV14 | . | . | TGTGCCAGCAGCCAACCCGCCAGCAACAATGAGCAGTTCTTC | CASSQPASNNEQFF
TRBJ1-1 | TRBV4-3 | . | . | TGCGCCAGCAGCCAAGACGGCAGTTGGAACACTGAAGCTTTCTTT | CASSQDGSWNTEAFF
TRBJ2-1 | TRBV30 | . | . | TGTGCCTGGATTCCTTGGAAGGGGGTCAATGAGCAGTTCTTC | CAWIPWKGVNEQFF
TRBJ2-1 | TRBV7-9 | . | . | TGTGCCAGCAGCTTAGCGCCTAGCGAGCAGTTCTTC | CASSLAPSEQFF
TRBJ2-7 | TRBV7-6 | TRBD2 | . | TGTGCCAGCAGCAAGACTAGCGGGATCTCCTACGAGCAGTACTTC | CASSKTSGISYEQYF
TRBJ1-1 | TRBV6-5 | . | few | TGTGCCAGCAGTTACCTCCGGAACACTGAAGCTTTCTTT | CASSYLRNTEAFF
TRBJ2-1 | TRBV7-2 | TRBD2 | . | TGTGCCAGCAGCTTAGGCCCGGGACTAGGTAGCAATGAGCAGTTCTTC | CASSLGPGLGSNEQFF